This T cell receptor (beta chain) stems from a study of blood T cell repertoires in COVID-19. Study context: Some COVID-19 samples were acute and others convalescent; all came from the United States, Italy and Spain. PBMCs, B-cell-depleted T cells, or T cells were the source of the cDNA or gDNA that made up the material.

The CDR3 has 14 amino acids. Germline-derived CDR1 and CDR2 are MDHEN and SYDVKM. Deletions cut 2 bases from V and 2 bases from J, with 7 bases between. In the authors' methods: Using reference gene primer amplification, nucleated cell counts were estimated. Here immunoSEQ multiplex PCR was the method, and the copy in TCRdb shows in-frame clones only, minus some. V and J calls and clone size are those listed in that table; D and trimming were worked out from the DNA. The sample lists roughly 120,000 clones, about nine tenths occurring once. The chain carries TRBV28 and TRBJ1-5; D gene ambiguous. The source is a human donor with active COVID-19. The donor label of this sample is uncertain. Sequencing used peripheral blood. As DNA, the CDR3 is TGTGCCAGCAGTTTAGGAGGAGGCAATCAGCCCCAGCATTTT. The encoded protein is CASSLGGGNQPQHF.